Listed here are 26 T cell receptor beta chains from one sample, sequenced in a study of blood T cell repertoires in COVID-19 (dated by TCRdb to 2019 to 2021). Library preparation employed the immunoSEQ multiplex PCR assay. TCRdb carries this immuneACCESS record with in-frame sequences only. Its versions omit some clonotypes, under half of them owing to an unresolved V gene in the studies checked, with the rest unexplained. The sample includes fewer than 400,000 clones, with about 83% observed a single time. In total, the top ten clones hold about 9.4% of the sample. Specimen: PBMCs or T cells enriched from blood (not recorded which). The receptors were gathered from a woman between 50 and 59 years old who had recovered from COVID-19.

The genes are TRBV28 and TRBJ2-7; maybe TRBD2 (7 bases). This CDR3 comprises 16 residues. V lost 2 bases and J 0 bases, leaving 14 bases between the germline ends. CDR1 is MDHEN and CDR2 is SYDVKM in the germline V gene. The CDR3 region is CASSLGWRGRSYEQYF. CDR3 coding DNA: TGTGCCAGCAGTTTAGGTTGGCGGGGGCGCTCCTACGAGCAGTACTTC.

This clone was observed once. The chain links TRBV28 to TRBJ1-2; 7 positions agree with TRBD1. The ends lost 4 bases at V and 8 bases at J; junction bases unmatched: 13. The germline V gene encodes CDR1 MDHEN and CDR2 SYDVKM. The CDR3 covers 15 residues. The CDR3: CASSSPGGIIGGYTF. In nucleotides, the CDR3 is TGTGCCAGCAGTTCACCAGGGGGGATAATCGGCGGCTACACCTTC.

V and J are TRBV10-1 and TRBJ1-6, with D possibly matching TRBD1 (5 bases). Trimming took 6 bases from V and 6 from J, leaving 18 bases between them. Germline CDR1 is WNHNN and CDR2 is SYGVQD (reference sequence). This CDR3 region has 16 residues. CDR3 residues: CASRDPGLGGNSPLHF. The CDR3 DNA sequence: TGCGCCAGCAGAGACCCCGGTCTCGGGGGTAATTCACCCCTCCACTTT.

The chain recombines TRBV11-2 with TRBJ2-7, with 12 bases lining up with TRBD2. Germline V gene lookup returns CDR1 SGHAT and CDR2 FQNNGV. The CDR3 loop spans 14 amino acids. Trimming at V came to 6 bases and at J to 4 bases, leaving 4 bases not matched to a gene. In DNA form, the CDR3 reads TGTGCCAGCAGTCGGACTAGCGGGGAATACGAGCAGTACTTC. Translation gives CASSRTSGEYEQYF.

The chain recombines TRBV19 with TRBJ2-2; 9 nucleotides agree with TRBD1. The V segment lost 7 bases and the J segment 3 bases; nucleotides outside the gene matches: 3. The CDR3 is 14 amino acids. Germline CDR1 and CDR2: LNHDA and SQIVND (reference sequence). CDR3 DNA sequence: TGTGCCAGTAATGACAGGGGGGACACCGGGGAGCTGTTTTTT. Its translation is CASNDRGDTGELFF. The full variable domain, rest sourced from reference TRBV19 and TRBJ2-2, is DGGITQSPKYLFRKEGQNVTLSCEQNLNHDAMYWYRQDPGQGLRLIYYSQIVNDFQKGDIAEGYSVSREKKESFPLTVTSAQKNPTAFYLCASNDRGDTGELFFGEGSRLTVL.

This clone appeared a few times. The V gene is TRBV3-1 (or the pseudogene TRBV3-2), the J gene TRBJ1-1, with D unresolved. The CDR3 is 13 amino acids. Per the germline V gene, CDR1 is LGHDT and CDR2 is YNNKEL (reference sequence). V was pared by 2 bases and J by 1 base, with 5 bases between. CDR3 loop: CASSQHGNTEAFF. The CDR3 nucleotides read TGTGCCAGCAGCCAACACGGGAACACTGAAGCTTTCTTT.

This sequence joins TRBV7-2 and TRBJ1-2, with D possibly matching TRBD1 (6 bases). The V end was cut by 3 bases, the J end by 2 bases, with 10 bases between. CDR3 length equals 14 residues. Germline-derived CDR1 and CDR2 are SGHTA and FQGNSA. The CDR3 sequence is CASSLDSANYGYTF. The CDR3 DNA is TGTGCCAGCAGCTTGGACAGTGCCAACTATGGCTACACCTTC.

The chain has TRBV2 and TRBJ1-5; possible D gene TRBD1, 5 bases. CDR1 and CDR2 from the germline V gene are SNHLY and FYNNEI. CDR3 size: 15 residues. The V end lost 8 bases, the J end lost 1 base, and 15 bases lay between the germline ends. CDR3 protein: CASGVQDTSNQPQHF. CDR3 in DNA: TGTGCCAGCGGCGTCCAGGACACCAGCAATCAGCCCCAGCATTTT.

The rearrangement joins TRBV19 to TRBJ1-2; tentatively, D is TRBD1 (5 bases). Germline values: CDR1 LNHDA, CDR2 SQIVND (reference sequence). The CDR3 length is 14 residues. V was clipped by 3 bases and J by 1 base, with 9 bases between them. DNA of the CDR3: TGTGCCAGTAGTATTGGACACAGTAACTATGGCTACACCTTC. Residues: CASSIGHSNYGYTF.

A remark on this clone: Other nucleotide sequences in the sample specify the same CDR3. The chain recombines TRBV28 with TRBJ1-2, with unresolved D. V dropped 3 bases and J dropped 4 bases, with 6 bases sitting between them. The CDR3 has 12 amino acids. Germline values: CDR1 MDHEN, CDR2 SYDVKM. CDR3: CASSLNSYGYTF. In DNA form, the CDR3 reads TGTGCCAGCAGTTTGAACAGCTATGGCTACACCTTC.

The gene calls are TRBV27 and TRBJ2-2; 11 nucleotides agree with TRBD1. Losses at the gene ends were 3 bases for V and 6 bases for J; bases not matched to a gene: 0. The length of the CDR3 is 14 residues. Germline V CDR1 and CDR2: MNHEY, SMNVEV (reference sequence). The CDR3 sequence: CASSLDRGPGELFF. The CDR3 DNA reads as TGTGCCAGCAGTTTGGACAGGGGGCCCGGGGAGCTGTTTTTT.

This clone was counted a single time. The CDR3 DNA is TGCGCCAGCAGCTTCCTTATGACAGGCCCGAACACTGAAGCTTTCTTT. Translation gives CASSFLMTGPNTEAFF. The chain combines TRBV5-1 with TRBJ1-1, with D possibly TRBD1 on 6 matching bases. This CDR3 region has 16 residues. Germline V gene sequence: CDR1 SGHRS, CDR2 YFSETQ. The V end lost 2 bases, the J end lost 1 base, and 15 bases lay between the germline ends.

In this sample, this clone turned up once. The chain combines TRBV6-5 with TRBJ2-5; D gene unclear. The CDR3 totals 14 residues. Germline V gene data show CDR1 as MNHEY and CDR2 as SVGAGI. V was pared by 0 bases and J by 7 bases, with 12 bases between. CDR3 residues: CASSYSNQRGTQYF. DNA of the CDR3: TGTGCCAGCAGTTACTCTAATCAGCGCGGGACCCAGTACTTC.

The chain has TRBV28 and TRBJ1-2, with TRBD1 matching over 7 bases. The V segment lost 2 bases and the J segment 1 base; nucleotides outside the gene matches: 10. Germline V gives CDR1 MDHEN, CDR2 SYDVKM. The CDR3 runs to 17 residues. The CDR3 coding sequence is TGTGCCAGCAGTTTAAATTTTATACAGGGGAGTAACTATGGCTACACCTTC. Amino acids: CASSLNFIQGSNYGYTF.

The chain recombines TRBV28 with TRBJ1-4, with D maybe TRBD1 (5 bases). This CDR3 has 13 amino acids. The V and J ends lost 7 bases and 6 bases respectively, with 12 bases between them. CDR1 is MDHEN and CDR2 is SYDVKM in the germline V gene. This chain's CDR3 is CASTDSWDEKLFF. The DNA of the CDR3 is TGTGCCAGCACCGACAGTTGGGATGAAAAACTGTTTTTT. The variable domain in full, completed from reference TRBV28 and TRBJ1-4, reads DVKVTQSSRYLVKRTGEKVFLECVQDMDHENMFWYRQDPGLGLRLIYFSYDVKMKEKGDIPEGYSVSREKKERFSLILESASTNQTSMYLCASTDSWDEKLFFGSGTQLSVL.

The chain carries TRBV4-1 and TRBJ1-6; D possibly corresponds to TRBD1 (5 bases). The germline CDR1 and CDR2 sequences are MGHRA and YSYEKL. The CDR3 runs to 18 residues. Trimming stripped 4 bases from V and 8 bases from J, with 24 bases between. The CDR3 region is CASSLSPDTARGDSPLHF. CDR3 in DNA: TGCGCCAGCAGCCTTAGCCCGGACACGGCCCGTGGGGATTCACCCCTCCACTTT.

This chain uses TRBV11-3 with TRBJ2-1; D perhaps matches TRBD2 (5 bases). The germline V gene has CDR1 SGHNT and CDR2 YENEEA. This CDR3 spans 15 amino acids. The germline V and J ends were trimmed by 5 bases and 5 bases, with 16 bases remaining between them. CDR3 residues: CASSPPGRRNNEQFF. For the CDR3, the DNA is TGTGCCAGCAGCCCCCCCGGACGGAGGAACAATGAGCAGTTCTTC. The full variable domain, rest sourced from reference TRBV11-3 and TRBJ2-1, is EAGVVQSPRYKIIEKKQPVAFWCNPISGHNTLYWYLQNLGQGPELLIRYENEEAVDDSQLPKDRFSAERLKGVDSTLKIQPAELGDSAVYLCASSPPGRRNNEQFFGPGTRLTVL.

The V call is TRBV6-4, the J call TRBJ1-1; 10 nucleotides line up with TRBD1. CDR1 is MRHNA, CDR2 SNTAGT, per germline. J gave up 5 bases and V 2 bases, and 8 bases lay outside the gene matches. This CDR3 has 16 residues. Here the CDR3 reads CASSDTGQGGWTEAFF. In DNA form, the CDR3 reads TGTGCCAGCAGTGACACCGGACAGGGGGGATGGACTGAAGCTTTCTTT.

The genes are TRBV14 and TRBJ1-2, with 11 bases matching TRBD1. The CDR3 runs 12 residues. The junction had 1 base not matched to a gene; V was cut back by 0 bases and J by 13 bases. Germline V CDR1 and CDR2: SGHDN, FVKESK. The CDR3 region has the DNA TGTGCCAGCAGCCAAGAAGGGACAGGGGGCACCTTC. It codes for CASSQEGTGGTF. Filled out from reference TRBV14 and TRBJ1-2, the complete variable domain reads EAGVTQFPSHSVIEKGQTVTLRCDPISGHDNLYWYRRVMGKEIKFLLHFVKESKQDESGMPNNRFLAERTGGTYSTLKVQPAELEDSGVYFCASSQEGTGGTFGSGTRLTVV.

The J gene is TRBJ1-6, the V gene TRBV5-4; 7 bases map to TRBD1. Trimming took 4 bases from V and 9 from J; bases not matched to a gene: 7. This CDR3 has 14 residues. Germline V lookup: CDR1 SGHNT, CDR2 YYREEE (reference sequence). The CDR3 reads CASSADRARSPLHF. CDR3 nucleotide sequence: TGTGCCAGCAGCGCCGACAGGGCACGTTCACCCCTCCACTTT.

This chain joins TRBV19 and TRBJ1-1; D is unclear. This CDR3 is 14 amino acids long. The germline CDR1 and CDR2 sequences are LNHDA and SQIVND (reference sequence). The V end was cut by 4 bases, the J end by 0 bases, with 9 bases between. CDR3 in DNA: TGTGCCAGTAGTAGGGAGGGTGTGAACACTGAAGCTTTCTTT. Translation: CASSREGVNTEAFF.

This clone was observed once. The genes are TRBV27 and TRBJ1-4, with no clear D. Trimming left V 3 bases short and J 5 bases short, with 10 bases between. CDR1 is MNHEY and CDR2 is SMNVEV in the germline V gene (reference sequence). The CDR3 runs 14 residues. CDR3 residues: CASSLGSWNEKLFF. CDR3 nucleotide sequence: TGTGCCAGCAGTTTGGGCAGCTGGAATGAAAAACTGTTTTTT. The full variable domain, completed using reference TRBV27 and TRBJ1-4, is EAQVTQNPRYLITVTGKKLTVTCSQNMNHEYMSWYRQDPGLGLRQIYYSMNVEVTDKGDVPEGYKVSRKEKRNFPLILESPSPNQTSLYFCASSLGSWNEKLFFGSGTQLSVL.

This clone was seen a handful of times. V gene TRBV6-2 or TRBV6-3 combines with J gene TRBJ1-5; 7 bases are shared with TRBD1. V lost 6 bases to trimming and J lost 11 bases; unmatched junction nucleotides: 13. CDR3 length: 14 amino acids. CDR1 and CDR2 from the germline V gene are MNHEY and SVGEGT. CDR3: CASSRDSRGNTQHF. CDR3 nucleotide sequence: TGTGCCAGCAGCCGGGACAGCCGCGGTAATACCCAGCATTTT.

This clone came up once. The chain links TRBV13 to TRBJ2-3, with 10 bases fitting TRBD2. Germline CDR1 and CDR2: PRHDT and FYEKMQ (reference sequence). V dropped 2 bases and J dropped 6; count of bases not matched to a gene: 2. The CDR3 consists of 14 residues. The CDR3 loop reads CASSLLAGEDTQYF. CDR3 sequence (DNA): TGTGCCAGCAGCTTACTAGCGGGGGAGGATACGCAGTATTTT.

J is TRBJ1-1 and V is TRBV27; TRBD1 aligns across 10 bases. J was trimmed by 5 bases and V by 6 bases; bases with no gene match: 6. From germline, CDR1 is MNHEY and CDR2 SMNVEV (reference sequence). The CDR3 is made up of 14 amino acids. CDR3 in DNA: TGTGCCAGCAGCTTGGACAGGGGGGGAACTGAAGCTTTCTTT. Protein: CASSLDRGGTEAFF.

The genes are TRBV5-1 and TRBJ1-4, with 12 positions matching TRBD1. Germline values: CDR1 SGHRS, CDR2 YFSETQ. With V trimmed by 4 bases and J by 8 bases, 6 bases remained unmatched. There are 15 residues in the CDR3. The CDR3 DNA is TGCGCCAGCAGCGGGGGGACAGGGGGCAGAGAAAAACTGTTTTTT. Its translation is CASSGGTGGREKLFF.